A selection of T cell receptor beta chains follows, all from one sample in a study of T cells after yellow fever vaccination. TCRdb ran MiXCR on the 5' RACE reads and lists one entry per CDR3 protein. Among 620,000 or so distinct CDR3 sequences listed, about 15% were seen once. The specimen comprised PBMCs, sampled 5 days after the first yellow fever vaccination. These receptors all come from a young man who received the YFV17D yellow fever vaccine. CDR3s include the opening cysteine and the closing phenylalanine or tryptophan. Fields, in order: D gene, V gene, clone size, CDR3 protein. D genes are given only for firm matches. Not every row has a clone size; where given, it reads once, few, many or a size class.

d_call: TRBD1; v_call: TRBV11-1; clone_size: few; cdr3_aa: CASSLDPRTGKHTGELFF
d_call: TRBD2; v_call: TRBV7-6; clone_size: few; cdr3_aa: CASSSKPGLAGPTDTQYF
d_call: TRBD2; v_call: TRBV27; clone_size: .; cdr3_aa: CASRAGGQRIQYF
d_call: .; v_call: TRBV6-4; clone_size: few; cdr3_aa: CASSDSRNQGPAFF
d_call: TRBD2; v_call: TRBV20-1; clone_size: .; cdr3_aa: CSASFSGGYNEQFF
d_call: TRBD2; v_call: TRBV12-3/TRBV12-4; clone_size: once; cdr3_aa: CASSSLGTSGDYEQYF
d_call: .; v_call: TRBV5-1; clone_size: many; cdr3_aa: CASSLVTTGELFF
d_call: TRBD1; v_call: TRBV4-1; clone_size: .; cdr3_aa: CASSQAPGGTGELFF
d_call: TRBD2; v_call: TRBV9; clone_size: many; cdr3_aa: CASSVQPAGGPRDIQYF
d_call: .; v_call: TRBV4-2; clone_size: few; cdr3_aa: CASSYTVLSRNYGYTF
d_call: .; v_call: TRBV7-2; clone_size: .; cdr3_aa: CASSLTGTTYGYTF
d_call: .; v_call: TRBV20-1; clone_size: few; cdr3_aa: CSAIEGLGEKLFF
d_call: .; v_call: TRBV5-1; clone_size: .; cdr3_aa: CASSPQVFGNTEAFF
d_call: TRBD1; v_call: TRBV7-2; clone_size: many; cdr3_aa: CASSSTGGLTEAFF
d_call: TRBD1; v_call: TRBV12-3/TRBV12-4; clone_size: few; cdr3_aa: CASTRQGPNTEAFF
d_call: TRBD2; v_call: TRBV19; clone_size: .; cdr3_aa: CASSILGGDEQFF
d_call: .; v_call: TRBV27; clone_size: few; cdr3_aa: CASMPAPGKDEKLFF
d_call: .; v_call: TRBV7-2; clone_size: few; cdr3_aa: CASSSYGEDTEAFF
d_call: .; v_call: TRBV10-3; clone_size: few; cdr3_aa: CAIGLDSQETQYF
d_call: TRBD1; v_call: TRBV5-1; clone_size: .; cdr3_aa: CASSRRTGGGDEQYF
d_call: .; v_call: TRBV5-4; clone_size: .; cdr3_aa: CAGRDSRATDTQYF
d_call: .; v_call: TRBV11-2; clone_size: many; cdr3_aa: CASSLTGRGNTIYF
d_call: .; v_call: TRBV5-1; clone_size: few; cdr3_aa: CASKGGAGDTQYF
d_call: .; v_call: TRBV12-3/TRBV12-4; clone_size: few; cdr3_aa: CASSPKNVGSYNEQFF
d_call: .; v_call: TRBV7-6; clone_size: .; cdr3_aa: CASSLLFESPLHF
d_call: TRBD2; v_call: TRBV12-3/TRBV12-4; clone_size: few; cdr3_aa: CASSFRGGTGNEQFF
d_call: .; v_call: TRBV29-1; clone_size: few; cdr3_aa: CSVDRRGGNYGYTF
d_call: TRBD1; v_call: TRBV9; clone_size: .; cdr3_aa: CASSVGQPGQYNEQFF
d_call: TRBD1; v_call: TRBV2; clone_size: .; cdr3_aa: CASTLGQGNTGELFF
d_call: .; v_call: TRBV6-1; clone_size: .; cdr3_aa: CATAIRGRNTEAFF
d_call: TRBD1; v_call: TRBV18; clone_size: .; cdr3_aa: CASSPSRGTGNTEAFF
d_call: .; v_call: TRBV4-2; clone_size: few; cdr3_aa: CASSQAATSGNTIYF
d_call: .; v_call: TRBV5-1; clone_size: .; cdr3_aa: CASSLSTGLTDTQYF
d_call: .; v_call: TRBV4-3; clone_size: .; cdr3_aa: CASSHGRTGTGELFF
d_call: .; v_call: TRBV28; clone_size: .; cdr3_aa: CASSFARAAGELFF
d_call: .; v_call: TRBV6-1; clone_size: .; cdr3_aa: CASNAPGGSGNTIYF
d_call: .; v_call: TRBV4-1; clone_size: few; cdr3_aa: CASSPNQGRGSYEQYF
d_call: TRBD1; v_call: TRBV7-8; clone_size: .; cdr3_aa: CASSFTRDSRGNSPLHF
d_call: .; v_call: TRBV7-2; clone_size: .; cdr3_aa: CASSPGVGNTGELFF
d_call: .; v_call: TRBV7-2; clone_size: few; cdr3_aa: CASSSRAGAETQYF